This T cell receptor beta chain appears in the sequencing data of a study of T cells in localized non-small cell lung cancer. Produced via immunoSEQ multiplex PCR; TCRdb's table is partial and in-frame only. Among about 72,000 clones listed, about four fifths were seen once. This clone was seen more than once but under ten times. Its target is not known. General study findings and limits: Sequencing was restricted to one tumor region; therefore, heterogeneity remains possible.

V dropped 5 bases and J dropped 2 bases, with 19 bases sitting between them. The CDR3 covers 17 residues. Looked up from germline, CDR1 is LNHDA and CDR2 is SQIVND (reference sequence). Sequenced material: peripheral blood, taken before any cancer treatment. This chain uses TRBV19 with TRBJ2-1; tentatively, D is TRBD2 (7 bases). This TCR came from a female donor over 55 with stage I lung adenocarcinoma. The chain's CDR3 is CASSSRGGGIAYNEQFF. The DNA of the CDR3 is TGTGCCAGTAGTTCCCGGGGAGGGGGGATCGCCTACAATGAGCAGTTCTTC.